Below, one T cell receptor (beta chain) is given with its context. Its antigen specificity is not known. Base quality data are lacking; no much larger clone is found one base away. The High Capacity cDNA Reverse Transcription Kit was used to reverse transcribe all of the isolated RNA, meaning that expressed TCRB transcripts were what got sequenced. Deep immunoSEQ sequencing was applied to naive, central memory and regulatory T cell samples, giving an average of approximately 3.8 million total reads per sample. Sorted cells were lysed in RLT buffer, and RNA was extracted using DNase-treated RNeasy Micro or Mini kits according to cell number. Each cell subset was processed separately to prevent cross-contamination, with patient and healthy donor samples processed together. The immunoSEQ multiplex PCR was used to amplify TCRB sequences from cDNA, yielding 87-bp fragments that span the CDR3 region. The amplicons were sequenced using the Illumina HiSeq platform. As for the original processing: Synthetic template baselines were used to correct PCR bias computationally, reads within Hamming distance 2 were collapsed together, and singletons that could not be merged were discarded. By aligning reads against IMGT, V, D and J genes, CDR3 length, and insertions or deletions at six rearrangement sites were assigned. Within each subset, clonotype counts were normalized to sorted cell number, after which true diversity and Gini coefficients were computed with the tcR R package. Repertoire sharing was quantified using the overlap coefficient calculated on TCRB nucleotide sequences. Out-of-frame TCRB sequences from naive cells were analyzed to stand in for the pre-selection repertoire. TCRdb stores this immuneACCESS table with in-frame sequences only. Part of the clones is absent; in the studies checked, under half of the shortfall reflects unresolved V genes, and no reason is known for the rest. V and J calls and clone size are given by that table; D and trimming were obtained from the DNA. Recorded for this sample are 680,000 or so clones; roughly 13% of them occurred a single time. Approximately 0.022% of the sample lies in the top ten.

The data originate from a study of beta chain features in type 1 diabetes (dated by TCRdb to 2017 to 2018). About the investigation overall: Mean age, gender distribution, total cell number and subset yield did not differ between patients and healthy donors. A total of over 90,000,000 sorted cells were examined across all samples, and a strong correlation was observed between cell number per subset and RNA yield. In the study, recently diagnosed type 1 diabetes patients and matched healthy donors were compared on the TCRB repertoires of their sorted circulating CD4+ T cell subsets. Whereas all 30 or so donors provided naive and central memory subsets, regulatory and stem cell-like memory subsets were isolated from just 8 patients and roughly 8 healthy donors. Overall study results and their limits: Naive, central memory and regulatory TCRB repertoires appeared more similar among patients than among healthy donors. Only small numbers of individuals were included in the HLA sub-analyses, which left unresolved whether HLA type had any influence on TCRB rearrangement. Because cDNA was sequenced instead of genomic DNA, highly expressing activated cells could be over-represented, though the groups showed no difference in activation or CD3 levels. In all four CD4+ subsets, TCRB CDR3 length was moderately but significantly shorter in type 1 diabetes patients. At VDJ recombination sites, patients with type 1 diabetes made fewer insertions and deleted more nucleotides, a pattern implying thymic rearrangement abnormalities. PCR may preferentially amplify shorter templates, but because patient and control samples were amplified and corrected together, any resulting skew would affect both groups equally.

From each donor, a single peripheral blood sample of around 120 mL on average was drawn into heparinised tubes. Naive, central memory, regulatory and stem cell-like memory CD4+ T cells were sorted on a BD FACSAria II using a panel including CD45RO, CCR7, CD25, CD127, CD95 and CD27. Every sorted population had a purity above 95%. PBMCs were separated immediately by Lymphoprep density gradient centrifugation and were stained directly, without being cultured. So that batch effects would be minimized, each experiment stained and sorted samples in pairs, pairing one healthy donor with one patient. The junction carries 9 bases between V and J, which are trimmed by 3 bases and 4 bases respectively. The cysteine opens and the phenylalanine closes a CDR3 of 13 amino acids. Only the CDR3 DNA stays, 39 bases, in frame from base 1. Per the germline V gene, MGHDK is the CDR1 and SYGVNS is the CDR2.

The material sequenced was naive CD4+ T cells from blood. The cell subset or site tag for this specimen amounts to: true naive CD4+ T cells. The chain is encoded by TRBV25-1 joined to TRBJ1-2; the D region possibly corresponds to TRBD1 (5 bases align). The receptor was isolated from a man aged 18 to 29 with type 1 diabetes. DNA sequence: TGTGCCAGCAGTGATAGGGGAGGCTATGGCTACACCTTC. This gives the protein CASSDRGGYGYTF.